A single T cell receptor (beta chain) is shown here with its context. Antigen: not known. A multiplex PCR was run with 60 Vbeta primers and 13 Jbeta primers. Data came from immunoSEQ multiplex PCR; TCRdb stores just in-frame clones and leaves some out. Of around 60,000 clones in the sample, roughly 70% were seen once. The germline gives CDR1 SQVTM, CDR2 ANQGSEA. V was cut by 6 bases and J by 6 bases, with 18 bases left in between. This CDR3 contains 14 residues. The record originates from a study of cytomegalovirus exposure and HLA in healthy donors. Study outcomes and limitations: Among the sequence variants, a highly shared cluster was likely an artifact of sequencing. It was reported in a later analysis that an Asian-associated ancestry cluster showed fewer N-insertions than the 666-donor mean.

Sequencing input: PBMCs. This TCR was recovered from a man between 50 and 59 years old in good health and CMV-seropositive. The chain carries TRBV29-1 and TRBJ1-5; tentatively, D is TRBD1 (6 bases). The CDR3 loop is CSVEGPGVGQPQHF. In nucleotides, the CDR3 is TGCAGCGTCGAGGGGCCAGGGGTCGGTCAGCCCCAGCATTTT.